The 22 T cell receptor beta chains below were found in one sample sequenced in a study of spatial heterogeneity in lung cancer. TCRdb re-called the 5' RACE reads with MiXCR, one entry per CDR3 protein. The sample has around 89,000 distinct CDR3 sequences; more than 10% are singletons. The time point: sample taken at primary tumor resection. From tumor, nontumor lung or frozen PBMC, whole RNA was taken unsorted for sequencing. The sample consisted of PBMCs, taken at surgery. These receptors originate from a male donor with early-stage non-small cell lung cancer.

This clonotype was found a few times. The CDR3 DNA reads as TGTGCCATCAATCCGGGGGGGAGCACAGATACGCAGTATTTT. It translates to CAINPGGSTDTQYF. The gene calls are TRBV10-3 and TRBJ2-3, with 8 bases fitting TRBD2. V gave up 7 bases and J gave up 0 bases; unmatched junction bases: 3. CDR1 is ENHRY and CDR2 is SYGVKD in the germline V gene. CDR3 size: 14 residues.

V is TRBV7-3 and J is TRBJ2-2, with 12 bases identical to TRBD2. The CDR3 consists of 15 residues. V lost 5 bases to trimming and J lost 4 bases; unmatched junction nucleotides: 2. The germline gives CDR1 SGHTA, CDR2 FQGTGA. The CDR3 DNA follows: TGTGCCAGCAGCCCGGGACTAGCGGGCACCGGGGAGCTGTTTTTT. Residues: CASSPGLAGTGELFF.

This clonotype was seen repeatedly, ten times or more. For the CDR3, the DNA is TGTGCCATCAAATCCGGGACAGAGATCTACGAGCAGTACTTC. Its translation is CAIKSGTEIYEQYF. This chain connects TRBV10-3 to TRBJ2-7, with 7 bases lining up with TRBD1. The CDR3 is 14 residues long. Unmatched junction bases numbered 9, after V lost 7 bases and J lost 3 bases. Germline V gene sequence: CDR1 ENHRY, CDR2 SYGVKD.

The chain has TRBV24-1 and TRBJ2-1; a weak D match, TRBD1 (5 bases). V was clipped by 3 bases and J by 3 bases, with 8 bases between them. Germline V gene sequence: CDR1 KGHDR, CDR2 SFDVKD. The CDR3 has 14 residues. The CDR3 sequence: CATSDLDSYNEQFF. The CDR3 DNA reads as TGTGCCACCAGTGATCTTGACAGCTACAATGAGCAGTTCTTC.

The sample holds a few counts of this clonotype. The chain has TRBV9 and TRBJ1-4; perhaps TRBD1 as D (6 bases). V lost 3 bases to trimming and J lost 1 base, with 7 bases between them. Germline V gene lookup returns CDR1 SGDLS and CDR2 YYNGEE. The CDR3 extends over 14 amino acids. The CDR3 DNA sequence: TGTGCCAGCAGCGCACAGGGAACTAATGAAAAACTGTTTTTT. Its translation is CASSAQGTNEKLFF.

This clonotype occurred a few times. The DNA for the CDR3 is TGTGCCAGCAGAACCGACAACTCTGGAAACACCATATATTTT. Translation: CASRTDNSGNTIYF. The J gene is TRBJ1-3, the V gene TRBV2; D gene uncertain. Trimming cost V 6 bases and J 0 bases, with 9 bases left between them. There are 14 residues in the CDR3. The germline V gene encodes CDR1 SNHLY and CDR2 FYNNEI.

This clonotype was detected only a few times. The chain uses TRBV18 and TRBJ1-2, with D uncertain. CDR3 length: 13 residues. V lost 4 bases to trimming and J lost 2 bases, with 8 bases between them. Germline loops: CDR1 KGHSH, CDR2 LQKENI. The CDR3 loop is CASSREENYGYTF. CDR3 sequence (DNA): TGTGCCAGCTCACGTGAGGAAAACTATGGCTACACCTTC.

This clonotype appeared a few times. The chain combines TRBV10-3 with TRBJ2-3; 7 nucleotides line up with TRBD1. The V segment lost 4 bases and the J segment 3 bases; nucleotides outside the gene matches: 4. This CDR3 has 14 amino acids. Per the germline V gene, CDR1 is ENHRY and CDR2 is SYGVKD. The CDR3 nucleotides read TGTGCCATCAGTGCCGGGACAGTTACAGATACGCAGTATTTT. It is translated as CAISAGTVTDTQYF.

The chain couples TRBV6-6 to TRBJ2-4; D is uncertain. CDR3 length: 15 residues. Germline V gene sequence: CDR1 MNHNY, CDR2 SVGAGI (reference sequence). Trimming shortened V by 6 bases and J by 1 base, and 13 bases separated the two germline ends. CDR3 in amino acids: CASRETKEAKNIQYF. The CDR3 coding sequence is TGTGCCAGCAGGGAGACCAAGGAGGCCAAAAACATTCAGTACTTC.

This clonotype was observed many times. The CDR3 nucleotides are TGTGCCAGCAGCGTAGAGGGCAGGGGGTGGCAAGAGACCCAGTACTTC. Its translation is CASSVEGRGWQETQYF. This chain connects TRBV9 to TRBJ2-5; 7 nucleotides match TRBD1. The germline gives CDR1 SGDLS, CDR2 YYNGEE. The CDR3 spans 16 residues. Trimming took 0 bases from V and 2 from J; bases not matched to a gene: 7.

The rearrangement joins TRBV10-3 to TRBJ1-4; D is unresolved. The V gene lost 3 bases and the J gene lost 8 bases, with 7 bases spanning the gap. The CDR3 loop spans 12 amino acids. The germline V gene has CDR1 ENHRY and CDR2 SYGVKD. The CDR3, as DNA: TGTGCCATCAGTGATGGAGGGGAAAAACTGTTTTTT. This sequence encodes CAISDGGEKLFF.

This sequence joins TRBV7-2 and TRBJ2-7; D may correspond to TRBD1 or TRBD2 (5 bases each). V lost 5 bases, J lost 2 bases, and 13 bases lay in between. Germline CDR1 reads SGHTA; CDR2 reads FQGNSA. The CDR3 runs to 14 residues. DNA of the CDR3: TGTGCCAGCAGCCTCAGGCGAGGGGCCTACGAGCAGTACTTC. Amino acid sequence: CASSLRRGAYEQYF.

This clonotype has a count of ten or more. CDR3 nucleotides: TGCGCCAGCAGCTTGGGCAGGCTAGATCAGCCCCAGCATTTT. Amino acids: CASSLGRLDQPQHF. The chain combines TRBV5-1 with TRBJ1-5; D unresolved. Germline assignment: CDR1 SGHRS and CDR2 YFSETQ. V shed 0 bases and J shed 5 bases, with 9 bases lying between them. The CDR3 totals 14 residues. Looking up the rest from reference TRBV5-1 and TRBJ1-5 gives the full variable domain: KAGVTQTPRYLIKTRGQQVTLSCSPISGHRSVSWYQQTPGQGLQFLFEYFSETQRNKGNFPGRFSGRQFSNSRSEMNVSTLELGDSALYLCASSLGRLDQPQHFGDGTRLSIL.

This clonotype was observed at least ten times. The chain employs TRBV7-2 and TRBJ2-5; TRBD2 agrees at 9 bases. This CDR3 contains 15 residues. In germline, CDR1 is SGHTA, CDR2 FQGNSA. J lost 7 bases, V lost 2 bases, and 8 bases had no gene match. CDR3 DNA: TGTGCCAGCAGCTTACAAGCGGGGGGTTTCGCGACCCAGTACTTC. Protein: CASSLQAGGFATQYF.

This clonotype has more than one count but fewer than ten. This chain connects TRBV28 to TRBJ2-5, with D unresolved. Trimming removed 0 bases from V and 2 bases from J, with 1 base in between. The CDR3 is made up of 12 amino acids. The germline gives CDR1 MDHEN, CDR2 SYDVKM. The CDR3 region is CASSLWQETQYF. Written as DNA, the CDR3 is TGTGCCAGCAGTTTATGGCAAGAGACCCAGTACTTC.

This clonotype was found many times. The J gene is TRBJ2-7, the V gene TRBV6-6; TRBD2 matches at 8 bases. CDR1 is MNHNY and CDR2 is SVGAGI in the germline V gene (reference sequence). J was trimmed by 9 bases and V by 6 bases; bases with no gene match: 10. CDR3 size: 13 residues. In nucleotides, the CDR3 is TGTGCCAGCAGCCAAGGGACTAGAGGTGCGCAGTACTTC. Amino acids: CASSQGTRGAQYF.

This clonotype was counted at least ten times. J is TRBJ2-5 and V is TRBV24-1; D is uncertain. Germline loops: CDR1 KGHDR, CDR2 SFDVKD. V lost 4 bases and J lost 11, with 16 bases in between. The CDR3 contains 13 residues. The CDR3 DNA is TGTGCCACCAGTGACCCTCAAATGATTCGGCAGTACTTC. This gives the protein CATSDPQMIRQYF.

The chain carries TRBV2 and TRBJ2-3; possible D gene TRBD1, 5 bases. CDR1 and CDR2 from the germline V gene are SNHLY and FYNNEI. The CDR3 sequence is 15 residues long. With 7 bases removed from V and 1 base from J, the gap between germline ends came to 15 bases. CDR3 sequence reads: CASNSGRGGTDTQYF. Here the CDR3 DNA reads TGTGCCAGCAATTCCGGAAGGGGTGGCACAGATACGCAGTATTTT.

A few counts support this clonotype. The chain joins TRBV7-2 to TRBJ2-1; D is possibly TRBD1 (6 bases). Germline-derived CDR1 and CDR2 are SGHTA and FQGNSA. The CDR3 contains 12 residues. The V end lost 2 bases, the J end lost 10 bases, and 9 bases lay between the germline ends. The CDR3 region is CASSLYGTEQFF. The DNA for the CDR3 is TGTGCCAGCAGCTTATATGGGACAGAGCAGTTCTTC. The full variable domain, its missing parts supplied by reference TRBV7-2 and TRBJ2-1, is GAGVSQSPSNKVTEKGKDVELRCDPISGHTALYWYRQSLGQGLEFLIYFQGNSAPDKSGLPSDRFSAERTGGSVSTLTIQRTQQEDSAVYLCASSLYGTEQFFGPGTRLTVL.

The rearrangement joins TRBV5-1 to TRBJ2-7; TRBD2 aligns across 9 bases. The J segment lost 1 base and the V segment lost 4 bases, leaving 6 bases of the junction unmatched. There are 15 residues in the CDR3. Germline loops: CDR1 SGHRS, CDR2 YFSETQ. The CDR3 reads CASSPASGGSYEQYF. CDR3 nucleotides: TGCGCCAGCAGCCCCGCGAGCGGGGGGTCCTACGAGCAGTACTTC.

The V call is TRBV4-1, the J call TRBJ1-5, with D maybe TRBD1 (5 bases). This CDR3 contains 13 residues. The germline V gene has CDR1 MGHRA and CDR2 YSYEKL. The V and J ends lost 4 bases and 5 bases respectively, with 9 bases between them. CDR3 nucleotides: TGCGCCAGCAGCCTATTCAGGGATCAGCCCCAGCATTTT. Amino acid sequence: CASSLFRDQPQHF.

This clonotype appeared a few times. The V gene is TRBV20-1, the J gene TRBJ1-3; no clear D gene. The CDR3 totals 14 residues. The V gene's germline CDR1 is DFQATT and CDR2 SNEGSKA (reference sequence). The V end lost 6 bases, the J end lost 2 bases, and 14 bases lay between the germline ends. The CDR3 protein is CSASRQVAGNTIYF. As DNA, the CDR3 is TGCAGTGCGAGCCGACAAGTCGCTGGAAACACCATATATTTT.